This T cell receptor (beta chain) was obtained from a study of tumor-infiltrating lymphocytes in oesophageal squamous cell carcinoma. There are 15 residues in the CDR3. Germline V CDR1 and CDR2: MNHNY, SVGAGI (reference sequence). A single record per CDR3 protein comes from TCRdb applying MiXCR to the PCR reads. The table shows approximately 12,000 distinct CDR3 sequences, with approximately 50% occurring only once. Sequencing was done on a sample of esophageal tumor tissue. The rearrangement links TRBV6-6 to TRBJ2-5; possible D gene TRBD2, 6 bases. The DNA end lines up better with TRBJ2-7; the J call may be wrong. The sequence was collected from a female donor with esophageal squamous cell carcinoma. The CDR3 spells CASRSLGPRGNEQYF. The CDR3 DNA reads TGTGCCAGCAGATCCCTAGGACCTCGGGGGAACGAGCAGTACTTC.